These 10 T cell receptor beta chains originate from one sample sequenced in a study of STAT5B mutations in CD4+ large granular lymphocyte leukemia. Sequencing was performed with immunoSEQ multiplex PCR; in TCRdb, only in-frame clones are kept and a portion is missing. The sample lists 30,000 to 40,000 clones; around 88% were seen once. Sequencing was carried out using CD4+ T cells from blood buffy coats. The receptors come from a human donor in good health.

The chain carries TRBV2 and TRBJ1-2; 7 bases agree with TRBD1. Unmatched junction bases numbered 17, after V lost 11 bases and J lost 8 bases. CDR1 is SNHLY, CDR2 FYNNEI, per germline. This CDR3 has 14 residues. The DNA for the CDR3 is TGTGCCTTAGGGGGCCGGGATCTGGGGGACGGCTACACCTTC. Translation: CALGGRDLGDGYTF.

This clone was counted once. The V and J genes are TRBV5-1 and TRBJ2-7, with 7 bases identical to TRBD2. Germline assignment: CDR1 SGHRS and CDR2 YFSETQ. The CDR3 is 19 residues long. After removal of 0 bases from V and 1 base from J, the junction contained 16 bases not matched to a gene. CDR3 nucleotide sequence: TGCGCCAGCAGCTTGGCATATTCCGGGACTAAACTAGGGTCCTACGAGCAGTACTTC. It translates to CASSLAYSGTKLGSYEQYF.

The rearrangement uses TRBV11-3 and TRBJ1-2, with D possibly matching TRBD1 (5 bases). V was trimmed by 5 bases and J by 8 bases, leaving 15 bases between them. Per germline, CDR1 SGHNT and CDR2 YENEEA. The CDR3 consists of 13 residues. For the CDR3, the DNA is TGTGCCAGCAGCCCCGGTGGGGGGGACGGCTACACCTTC. Its protein is CASSPGGGDGYTF.

The chain joins TRBV7-6 to TRBJ2-6; no clear D gene. V shed 2 bases and J shed 0 bases, with 14 bases lying between them. CDR1 is SGHVS and CDR2 is FNYEAQ in the germline V gene. The CDR3 is 18 residues long. For the CDR3, the DNA is TGTGCCAGCAGCTTAACAAAAAGACGCCCCTCTGGGGCCAACGTCCTGACTTTC. Amino acid sequence: CASSLTKRRPSGANVLTF.

The CDR3 spells CASSYRGAYEQYF. The CDR3 DNA is TGTGCCAGCAGTTACCGGGGCGCGTACGAGCAGTACTTC. The chain links TRBV6-5 to TRBJ2-7; D possibly matches TRBD1 or TRBD2 (5 bases each). CDR1 and CDR2 (germline): MNHEY, SVGAGI. The CDR3 has 13 amino acids. Trimming removed 2 bases from V and 4 bases from J, with 9 bases in between.

This clone was counted a single time. CDR3 sequence: CASSRRWGLMNTEAFF. CDR3 in DNA: TGTGCCAGCAGCCGCCGGTGGGGGCTCATGAACACTGAAGCTTTCTTT. The chain joins TRBV7-2 to TRBJ1-1; weak D call: TRBD1 (6 bases). The CDR3 is made up of 16 amino acids. The V gene lost 5 bases and the J gene lost 0 bases, with 16 bases spanning the gap. Germline V CDR1 and CDR2: SGHTA, FQGNSA.

This chain uses TRBV9 with TRBJ2-2; possible D gene TRBD1, 5 bases. V lost 2 bases, J lost 6 bases, and 11 bases lay in between. The CDR3 is made up of 14 amino acids. The germline CDR1 and CDR2 sequences are SGDLS and YYNGEE. CDR3 sequence reads: CASSVLGAPGELFF. CDR3 coding DNA: TGTGCCAGCAGCGTTTTAGGGGCCCCCGGGGAGCTGTTTTTT.

The chain links TRBV21-1 to TRBJ2-5; TRBD2, the table's D call, was not compared with the DNA. TRBV21-1 is termed a pseudogene. The CDR3 runs to 16 residues. The CDR3 DNA reads TGTGCCAGCAGCAAAGTTGGTCGGCGGGATAGGGAGACCCAGTACTTC. Translation gives CASSKVGRRDRETQYF.

CDR3 in DNA: TGTGCCAGCAGCCCTCGCGGCAGGGTAGTGGGTACGCAGTATTTT. It is translated as CASSPRGRVVGTQYF. The chain has TRBV11-2 and TRBJ2-3; possibly TRBD1 for D (5 bases). This CDR3 comprises 15 residues. The germline gives CDR1 SGHAT, CDR2 FQNNGV. V was clipped by 5 bases and J by 8 bases, with 20 bases between them.

The chain combines TRBV5-1 with TRBJ2-3; TRBD1 is a possible D gene (5 bases). The CDR3 length is 15 residues. The V end was cut by 9 bases, the J end by 6 bases, with 23 bases between. Germline V CDR1 and CDR2: SGHRS, YFSETQ. CDR3 region: CATQPGRVRLDTQYF. The CDR3 DNA reads TGCGCCACCCAACCCGGCAGGGTAAGGCTGGATACGCAGTATTTT.